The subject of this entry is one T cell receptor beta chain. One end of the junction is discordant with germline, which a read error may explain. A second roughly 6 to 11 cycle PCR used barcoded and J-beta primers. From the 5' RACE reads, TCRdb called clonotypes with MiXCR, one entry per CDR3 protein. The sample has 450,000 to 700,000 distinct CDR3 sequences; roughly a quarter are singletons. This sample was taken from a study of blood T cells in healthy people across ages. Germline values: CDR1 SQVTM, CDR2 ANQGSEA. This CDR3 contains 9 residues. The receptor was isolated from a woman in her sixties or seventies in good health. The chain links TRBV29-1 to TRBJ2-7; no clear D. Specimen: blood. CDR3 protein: CSVRTVRFF. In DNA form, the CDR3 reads TGCAGCGTTCGAACCGTACGTTTCTTC.